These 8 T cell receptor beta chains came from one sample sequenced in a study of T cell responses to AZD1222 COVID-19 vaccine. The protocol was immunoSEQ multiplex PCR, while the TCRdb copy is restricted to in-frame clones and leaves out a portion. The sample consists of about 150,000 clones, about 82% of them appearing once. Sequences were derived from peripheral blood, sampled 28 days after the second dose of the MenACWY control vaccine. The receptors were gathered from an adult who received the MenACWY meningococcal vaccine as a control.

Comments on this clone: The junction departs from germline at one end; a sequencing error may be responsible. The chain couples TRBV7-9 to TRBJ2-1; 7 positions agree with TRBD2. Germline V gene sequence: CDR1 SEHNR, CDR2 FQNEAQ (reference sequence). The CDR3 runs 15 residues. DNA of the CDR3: TGTGCCAGCAGCACACAGTTTGGGCGGGAGTCCCATTCGATCTTC. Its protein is CASSTQFGRESHSIF.

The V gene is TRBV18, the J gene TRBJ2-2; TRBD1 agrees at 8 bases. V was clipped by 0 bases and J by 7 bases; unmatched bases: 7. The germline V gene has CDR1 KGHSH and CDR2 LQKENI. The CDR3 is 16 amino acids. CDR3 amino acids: CASSPPSRGQHGELFF. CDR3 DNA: TGTGCCAGCTCACCACCGTCCAGGGGGCAACACGGGGAGCTGTTTTTT.

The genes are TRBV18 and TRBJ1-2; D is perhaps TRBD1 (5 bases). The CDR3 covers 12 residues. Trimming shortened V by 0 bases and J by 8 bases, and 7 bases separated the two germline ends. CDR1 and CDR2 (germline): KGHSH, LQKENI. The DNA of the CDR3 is TGTGCCAGCTCACCACCGGGGCGAGGCTACACCTTC. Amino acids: CASSPPGRGYTF.

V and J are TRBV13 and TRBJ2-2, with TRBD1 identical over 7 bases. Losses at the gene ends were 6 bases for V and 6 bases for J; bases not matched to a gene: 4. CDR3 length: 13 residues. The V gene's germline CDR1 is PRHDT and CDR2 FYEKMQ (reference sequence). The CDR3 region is CASSYRGSGELFF. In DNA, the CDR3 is TGTGCCAGCAGTTACAGGGGTTCCGGGGAGCTGTTTTTT. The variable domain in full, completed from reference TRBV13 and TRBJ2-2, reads AAGVIQSPRHLIKEKRETATLKCYPIPRHDTVYWYQQGPGQDPQFLISFYEKMQSDKGSIPDRFSAQQFSDYHSELNMSSLELGDSALYFCASSYRGSGELFFGEGSRLTVL.

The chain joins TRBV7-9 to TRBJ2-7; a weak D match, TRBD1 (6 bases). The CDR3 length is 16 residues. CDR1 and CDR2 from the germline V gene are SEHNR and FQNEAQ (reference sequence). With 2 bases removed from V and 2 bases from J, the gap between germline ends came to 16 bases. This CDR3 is CASSLWLGQRAYEQYF. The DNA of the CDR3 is TGTGCCAGCAGCTTATGGTTAGGACAGAGGGCCTACGAGCAGTACTTC.

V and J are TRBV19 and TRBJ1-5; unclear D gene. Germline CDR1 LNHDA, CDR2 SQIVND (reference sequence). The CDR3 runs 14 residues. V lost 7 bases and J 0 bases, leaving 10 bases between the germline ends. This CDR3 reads CASILHNSNQPQHF. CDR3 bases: TGTGCCAGTATTCTGCACAATAGCAATCAGCCCCAGCATTTT. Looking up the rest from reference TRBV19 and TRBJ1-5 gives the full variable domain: DGGITQSPKYLFRKEGQNVTLSCEQNLNHDAMYWYRQDPGQGLRLIYYSQIVNDFQKGDIAEGYSVSREKKESFPLTVTSAQKNPTAFYLCASILHNSNQPQHFGDGTRLSIL.

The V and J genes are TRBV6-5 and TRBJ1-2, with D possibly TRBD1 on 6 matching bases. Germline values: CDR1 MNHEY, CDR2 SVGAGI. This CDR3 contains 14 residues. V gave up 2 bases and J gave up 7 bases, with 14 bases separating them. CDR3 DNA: TGTGCCAGCAGTTACAGGGGACTCAGGGGTGGCTACACCTTC. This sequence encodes CASSYRGLRGGYTF.

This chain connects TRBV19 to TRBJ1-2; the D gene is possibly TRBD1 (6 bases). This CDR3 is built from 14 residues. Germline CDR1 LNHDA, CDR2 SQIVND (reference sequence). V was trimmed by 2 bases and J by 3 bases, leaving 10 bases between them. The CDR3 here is CASSIRRGDYGYTF. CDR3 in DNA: TGTGCCAGTAGTATACGCAGGGGCGACTATGGCTACACCTTC.